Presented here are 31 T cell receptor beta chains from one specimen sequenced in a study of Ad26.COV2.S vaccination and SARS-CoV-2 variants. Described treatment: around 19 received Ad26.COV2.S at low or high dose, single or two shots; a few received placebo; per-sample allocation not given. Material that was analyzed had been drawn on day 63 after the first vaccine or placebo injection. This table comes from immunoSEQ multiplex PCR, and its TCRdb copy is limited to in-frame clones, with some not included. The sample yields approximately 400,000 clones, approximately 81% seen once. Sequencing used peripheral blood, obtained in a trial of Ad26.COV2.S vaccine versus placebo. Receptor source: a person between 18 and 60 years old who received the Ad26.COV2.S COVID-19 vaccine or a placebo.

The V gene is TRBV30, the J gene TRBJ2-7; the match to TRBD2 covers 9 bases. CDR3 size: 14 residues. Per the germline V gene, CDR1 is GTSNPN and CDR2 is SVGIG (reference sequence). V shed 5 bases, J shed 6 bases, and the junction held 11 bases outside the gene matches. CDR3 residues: CAWGGGGAASEQYF. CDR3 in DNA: TGTGCCTGGGGGGGCGGGGGGGCCGCCAGCGAGCAGTACTTC.

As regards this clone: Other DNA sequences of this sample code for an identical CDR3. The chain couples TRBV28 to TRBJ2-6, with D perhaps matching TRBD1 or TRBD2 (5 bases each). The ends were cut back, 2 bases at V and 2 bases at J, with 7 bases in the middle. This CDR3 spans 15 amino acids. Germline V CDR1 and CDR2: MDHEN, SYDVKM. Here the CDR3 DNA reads TGTGCCAGCAGTTTAACGGGGCCTGGGGCCAACGTCCTGACTTTC. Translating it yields CASSLTGPGANVLTF.

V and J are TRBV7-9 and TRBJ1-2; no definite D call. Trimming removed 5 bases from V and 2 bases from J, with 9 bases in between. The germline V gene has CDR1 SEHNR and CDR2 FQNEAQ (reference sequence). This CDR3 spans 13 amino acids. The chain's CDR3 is CASSARQNYGYTF. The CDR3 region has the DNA TGTGCCAGCAGCGCGAGACAAAACTATGGCTACACCTTC.

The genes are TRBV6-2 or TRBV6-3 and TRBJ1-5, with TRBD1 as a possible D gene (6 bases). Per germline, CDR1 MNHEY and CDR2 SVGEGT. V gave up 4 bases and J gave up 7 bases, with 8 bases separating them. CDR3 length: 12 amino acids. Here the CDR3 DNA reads TGTGCCAGCAGTTTGACAGGCCAGCCCCAGCATTTT. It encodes CASSLTGQPQHF.

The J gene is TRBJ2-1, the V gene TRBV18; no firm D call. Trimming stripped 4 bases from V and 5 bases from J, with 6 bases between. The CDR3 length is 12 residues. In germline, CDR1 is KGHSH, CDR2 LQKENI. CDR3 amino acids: CASSLGNNEQFF. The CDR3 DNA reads TGTGCCAGCTCACTAGGGAACAATGAGCAGTTCTTC.

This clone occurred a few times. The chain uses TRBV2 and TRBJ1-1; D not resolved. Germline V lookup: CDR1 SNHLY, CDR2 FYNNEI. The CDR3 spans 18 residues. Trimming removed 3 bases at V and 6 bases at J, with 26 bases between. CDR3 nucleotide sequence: TGTGCCAGCAGTGACACCCTCGATATCACCTATATTGGGTCTGAAGCTTTCTTT. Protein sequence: CASSDTLDITYIGSEAFF.

In nucleotides, the CDR3 is TGTGCCAGCGCCTTAGATAGCGGAAACACCTACGAGCAGTACTTC. Translation: CASALDSGNTYEQYF. The chain combines TRBV6-5 with TRBJ2-7; TRBD2 is a possible D gene (6 bases). This CDR3 has 15 amino acids. The V gene's germline CDR1 is MNHEY and CDR2 SVGAGI. V was shortened by 8 bases and J by 2 bases, with 19 bases between the two germline ends.

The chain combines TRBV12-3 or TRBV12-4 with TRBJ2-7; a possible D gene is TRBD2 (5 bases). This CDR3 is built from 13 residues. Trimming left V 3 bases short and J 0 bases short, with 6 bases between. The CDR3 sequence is CASSFGGSYEQYF. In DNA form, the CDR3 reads TGTGCCAGCAGTTTCGGAGGCTCCTACGAGCAGTACTTC.

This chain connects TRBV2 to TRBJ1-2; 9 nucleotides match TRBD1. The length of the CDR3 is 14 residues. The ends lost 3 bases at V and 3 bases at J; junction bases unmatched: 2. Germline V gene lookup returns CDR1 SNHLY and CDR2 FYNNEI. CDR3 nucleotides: TGTGCCAGCAGTGAGTGGGACAGGGACTATGGCTACACCTTC. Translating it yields CASSEWDRDYGYTF.

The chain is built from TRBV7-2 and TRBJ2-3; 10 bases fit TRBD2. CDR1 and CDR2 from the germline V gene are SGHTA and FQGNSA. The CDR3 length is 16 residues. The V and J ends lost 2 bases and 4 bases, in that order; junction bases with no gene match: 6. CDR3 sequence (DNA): TGTGCCAGCAGCTTACAAAGCGGGAGGGGGTCAGATACGCAGTATTTT. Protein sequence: CASSLQSGRGSDTQYF.

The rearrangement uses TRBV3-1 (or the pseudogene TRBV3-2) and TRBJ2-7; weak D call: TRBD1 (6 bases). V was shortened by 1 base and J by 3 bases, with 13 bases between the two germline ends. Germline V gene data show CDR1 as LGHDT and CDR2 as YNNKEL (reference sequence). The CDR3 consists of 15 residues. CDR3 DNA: TGTGCCAGCAGCCAAGGGGATTGGACAGTCTACGAGCAGTACTTC. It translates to CASSQGDWTVYEQYF.

CDR3 region: CASSPRLGETQYF. CDR3 DNA sequence: TGTGCCAGCTCACCACGGTTGGGAGAGACCCAGTACTTC. The chain links TRBV18 to TRBJ2-5, with no clear D. With 1 base removed from V and 4 bases from J, the gap between germline ends came to 7 bases. CDR1 is KGHSH, CDR2 LQKENI, per germline. This CDR3 has 13 amino acids.

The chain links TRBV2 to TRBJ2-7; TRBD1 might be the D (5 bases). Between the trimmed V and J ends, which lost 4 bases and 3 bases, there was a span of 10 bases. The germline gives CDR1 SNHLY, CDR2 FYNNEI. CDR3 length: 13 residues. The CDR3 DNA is TGTGCCAGCAGTGGGGCAGGGCTCTACGAGCAGTACTTC. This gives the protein CASSGAGLYEQYF.

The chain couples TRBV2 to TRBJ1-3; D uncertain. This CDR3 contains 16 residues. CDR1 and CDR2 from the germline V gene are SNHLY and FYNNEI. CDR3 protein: CVFRRDTDPSGNTIYF. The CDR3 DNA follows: TGTGTCTTCCGGAGAGACACGGACCCCTCTGGAAACACCATATATTTT.

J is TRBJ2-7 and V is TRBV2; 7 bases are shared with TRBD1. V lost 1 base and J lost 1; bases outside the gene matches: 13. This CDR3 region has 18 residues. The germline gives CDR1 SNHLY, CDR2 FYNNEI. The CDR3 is CASSEGGTPGGESYEQYF. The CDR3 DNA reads TGTGCCAGCAGTGAAGGGGGGACCCCAGGGGGTGAGTCCTACGAGCAGTACTTC.

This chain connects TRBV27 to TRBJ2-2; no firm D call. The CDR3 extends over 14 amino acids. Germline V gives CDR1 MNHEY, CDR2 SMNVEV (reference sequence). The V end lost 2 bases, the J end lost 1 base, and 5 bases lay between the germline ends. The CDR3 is CASSLQENTGELFF. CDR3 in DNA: TGTGCCAGCAGTTTACAGGAGAACACCGGGGAGCTGTTTTTT.

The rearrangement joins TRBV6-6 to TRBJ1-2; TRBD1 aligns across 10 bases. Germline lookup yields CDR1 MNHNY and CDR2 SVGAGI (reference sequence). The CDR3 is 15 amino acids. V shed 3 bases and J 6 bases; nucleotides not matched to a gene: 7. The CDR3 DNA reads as TGTGCCAGCAGTTATGTTCCGGGACAGGGGAATGGCTACACCTTC. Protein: CASSYVPGQGNGYTF.

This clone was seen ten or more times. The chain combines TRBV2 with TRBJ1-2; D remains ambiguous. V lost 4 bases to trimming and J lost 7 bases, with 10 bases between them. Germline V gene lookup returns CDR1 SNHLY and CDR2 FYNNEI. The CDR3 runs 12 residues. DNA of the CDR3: TGTGCCAGCAGTGTCATTGGTGGTGGCTACACCTTC. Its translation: CASSVIGGGYTF.

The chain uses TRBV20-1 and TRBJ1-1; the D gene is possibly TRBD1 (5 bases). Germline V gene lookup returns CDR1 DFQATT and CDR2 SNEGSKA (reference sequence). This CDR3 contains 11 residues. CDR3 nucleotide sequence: TGCAGCAAAGTGCGGGGCCCCAAAGCTTTCTTT. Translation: CSKVRGPKAFF.

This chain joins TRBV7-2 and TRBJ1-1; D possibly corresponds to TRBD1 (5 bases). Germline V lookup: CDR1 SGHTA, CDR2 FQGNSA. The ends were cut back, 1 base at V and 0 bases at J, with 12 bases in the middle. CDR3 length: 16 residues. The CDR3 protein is CASSLVGGTMNTEAFF. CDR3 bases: TGTGCCAGCAGCTTAGTTGGGGGGACCATGAACACTGAAGCTTTCTTT.

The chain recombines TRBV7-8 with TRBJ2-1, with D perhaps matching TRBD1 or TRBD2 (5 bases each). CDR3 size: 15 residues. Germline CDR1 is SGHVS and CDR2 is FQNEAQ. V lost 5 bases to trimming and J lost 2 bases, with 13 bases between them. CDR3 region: CASSLDSGPYNEQFF. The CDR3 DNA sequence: TGTGCCAGCAGCCTTGATTCGGGGCCCTACAATGAGCAGTTCTTC.

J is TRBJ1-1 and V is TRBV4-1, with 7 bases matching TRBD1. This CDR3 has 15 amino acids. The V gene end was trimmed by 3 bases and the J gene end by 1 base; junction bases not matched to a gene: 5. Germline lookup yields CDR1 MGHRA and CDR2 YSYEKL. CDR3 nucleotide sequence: TGCGCCAGCAGCCAGATGGGACAGCCGAACACTGAAGCTTTCTTT. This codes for CASSQMGQPNTEAFF.

The CDR3 DNA follows: TGTGCCAGTAGCTACGCGGAGAGCTACGAGCAGTACTTC. Translated, it gives CASSYAESYEQYF. V gene TRBV19 combines with J gene TRBJ2-7; the D is unclear. The V end lost 6 bases, the J end lost 3 bases, and 12 bases lay between the germline ends. Germline values: CDR1 LNHDA, CDR2 SQIVND (reference sequence). This CDR3 is built from 13 residues.

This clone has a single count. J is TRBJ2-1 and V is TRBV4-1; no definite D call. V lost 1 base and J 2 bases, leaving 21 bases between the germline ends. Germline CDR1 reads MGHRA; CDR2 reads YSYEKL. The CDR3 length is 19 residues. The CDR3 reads CASSQVLGSFSVTYNEQFF. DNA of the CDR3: TGCGCCAGCAGCCAAGTTCTGGGCAGTTTTTCGGTTACCTACAATGAGCAGTTCTTC.

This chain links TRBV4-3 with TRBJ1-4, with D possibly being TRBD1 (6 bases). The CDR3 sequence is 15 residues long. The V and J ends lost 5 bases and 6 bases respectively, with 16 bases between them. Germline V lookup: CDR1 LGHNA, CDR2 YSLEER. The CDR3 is CASSSRGVGDEKLFF. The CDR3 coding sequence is TGCGCCAGCAGCTCGAGGGGGGTGGGGGATGAAAAACTGTTTTTT.

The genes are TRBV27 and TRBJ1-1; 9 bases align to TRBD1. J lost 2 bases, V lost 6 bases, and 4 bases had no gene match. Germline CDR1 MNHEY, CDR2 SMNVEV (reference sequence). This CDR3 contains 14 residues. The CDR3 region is CASSGQGLNTEAFF. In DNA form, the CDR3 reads TGTGCCAGCAGCGGACAGGGGCTAAACACTGAAGCTTTCTTT.

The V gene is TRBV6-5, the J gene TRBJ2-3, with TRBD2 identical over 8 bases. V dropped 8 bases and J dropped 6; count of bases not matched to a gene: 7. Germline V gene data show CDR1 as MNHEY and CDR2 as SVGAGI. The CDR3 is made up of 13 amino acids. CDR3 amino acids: CASVGTRADTQYF. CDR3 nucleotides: TGTGCCAGCGTGGGGACTAGAGCCGATACGCAGTATTTT.

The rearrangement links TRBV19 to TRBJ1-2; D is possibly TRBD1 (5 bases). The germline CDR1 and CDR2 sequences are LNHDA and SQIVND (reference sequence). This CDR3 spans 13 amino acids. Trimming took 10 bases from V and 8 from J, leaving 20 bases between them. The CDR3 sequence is CATDSPPAEGYTF. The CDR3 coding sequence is TGTGCCACCGACAGCCCCCCAGCGGAGGGCTACACCTTC. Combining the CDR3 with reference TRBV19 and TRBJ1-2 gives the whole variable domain DGGITQSPKYLFRKEGQNVTLSCEQNLNHDAMYWYRQDPGQGLRLIYYSQIVNDFQKGDIAEGYSVSREKKESFPLTVTSAQKNPTAFYLCATDSPPAEGYTFGSGTRLTVV.

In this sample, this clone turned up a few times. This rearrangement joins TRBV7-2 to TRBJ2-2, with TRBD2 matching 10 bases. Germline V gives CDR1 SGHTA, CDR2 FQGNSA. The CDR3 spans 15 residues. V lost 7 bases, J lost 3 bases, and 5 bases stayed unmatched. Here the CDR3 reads CASNMGLAYTGELFF. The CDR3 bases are TGTGCCAGCAATATGGGACTAGCGTACACCGGGGAGCTGTTTTTT.

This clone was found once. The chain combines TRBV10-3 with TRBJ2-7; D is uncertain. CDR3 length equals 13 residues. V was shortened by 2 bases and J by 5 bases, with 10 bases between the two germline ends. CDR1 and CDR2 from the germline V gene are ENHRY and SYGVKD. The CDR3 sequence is CAISEGFGDEQYF. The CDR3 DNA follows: TGTGCCATCAGTGAGGGGTTTGGGGACGAGCAGTACTTC.

Here the CDR3 DNA reads TGCGCCAGCAGCTTTCGCTGGGACCCCAGTAGCACAGATACGCAGTATTTT. Its protein is CASSFRWDPSSTDTQYF. The chain links TRBV5-1 to TRBJ2-3, with D tentatively TRBD1 or TRBD2 (5 bases each). The CDR3 runs 17 residues. The V end was cut by 2 bases, the J end by 0 bases, with 16 bases between. Germline assignment: CDR1 SGHRS and CDR2 YFSETQ.